The 23 T cell receptor beta chains below all came from one sample that was sequenced in a study of blood T cells in healthy people across ages. Alongside a J-beta primer mix, a sample-barcoded 5' primer served in a second PCR lasting about 7 to 12 cycles. TCRdb re-analysed the 5' RACE reads in MiXCR, keeping a single row per CDR3 protein. The data hold fewer than 600,000 distinct CDR3 sequences, with about 27% observed a single time. This sample was also put to use in a study of T cells of mothers and their children.

The sequencing sample was made of blood. Receptors originate from a boy aged 2 to 9 in good health.

The V call is TRBV12-3 or TRBV12-4, the J call TRBJ2-3; 7 bases are a match to TRBD1. CDR3 size: 18 residues. With 3 bases clipped from V and 2 bases from J, the junction kept 14 bases outside the gene matches. The CDR3 region is CASSFDRAATPNTDTQYF. As DNA, the CDR3 is TGTGCCAGCAGTTTCGACAGGGCGGCCACCCCTAACACAGATACGCAGTATTTT.

The chain joins TRBV3-1 to TRBJ2-1; D unresolved. V was shortened by 3 bases and J by 5 bases, with 2 bases between the two germline ends. This CDR3 region has 11 residues. CDR1 and CDR2 from the germline V gene are LGHDT and YNNKEL (reference sequence). CDR3 amino acids: CASSHHNEQFF. CDR3 coding DNA: TGTGCCAGCAGCCACCACAATGAGCAGTTCTTC.

At least ten counts were recorded for this clonotype. The chain combines TRBV6-6 with TRBJ1-6; D remains ambiguous. Trimming shortened V by 10 bases and J by 5 bases, and 15 bases separated the two germline ends. In germline, CDR1 is MNHNY, CDR2 SVGAGI (reference sequence). CDR3 length: 14 amino acids. The CDR3 bases are TGTGCCACCCAGGCGGGCCCTAATAATTCACCCCTCCACTTT. This encodes CATQAGPNNSPLHF.

This clonotype has a handful of counts. The chain is built from TRBV20-1 and TRBJ2-1; D is uncertain. This CDR3 region has 13 residues. Germline V gene lookup returns CDR1 DFQATT and CDR2 SNEGSKA (reference sequence). Between the trimmed V and J ends, which lost 6 bases and 5 bases, there was a span of 14 bases. CDR3 DNA: TGCAGTGCCCGGACCCGGCGAGACAATGAGCAGTTCTTC. This sequence encodes CSARTRRDNEQFF.

A remark on this clonotype: The junction differs from germline at one of its ends, possibly a read error. The chain uses TRBV20-1 and TRBJ2-5; 10 nucleotides match TRBD2. In germline, CDR1 is DFQATT, CDR2 SNEGSKA (reference sequence). The CDR3 covers 16 residues. The CDR3 reads CGARASGSAPPETQYF. CDR3 in DNA: TGCGGTGCTAGGGCTAGCGGGAGCGCCCCTCCAGAGACCCAGTACTTC.

This chain links TRBV13 with TRBJ2-7; TRBD2 matches at 8 bases. Per the germline V gene, CDR1 is PRHDT and CDR2 is FYEKMQ (reference sequence). Trimming cost V 5 bases and J 3 bases; bases outside gene matches: 6. This CDR3 comprises 14 residues. CDR3 region: CASSLQSGSYEQYF. The CDR3 DNA is TGTGCCAGCAGCCTCCAGAGCGGGAGCTACGAGCAGTACTTC.

The genes are TRBV29-1 and TRBJ2-5, with 8 bases that match TRBD2. Germline CDR1 and CDR2: SQVTM and ANQGSEA. The V segment lost 1 base and the J segment 5 bases; nucleotides outside the gene matches: 3. This CDR3 has 13 residues. The CDR3 nucleotides are TGCAGCGTTGAAGTTACGGGGGGGGAGACCCAGTACTTC. This gives the protein CSVEVTGGETQYF.

This chain joins TRBV20-1 and TRBJ2-3; tentative D call: TRBD1 (6 bases). This CDR3 is built from 15 residues. The V end was cut by 0 bases, the J end by 5 bases, with 15 bases between. Germline CDR1 is DFQATT and CDR2 is SNEGSKA (reference sequence). In DNA form, the CDR3 reads TGCAGTGCTAGAGATATTGGGGGCGCGGGAGATACGCAGTATTTT. Amino acids: CSARDIGGAGDTQYF.

This clonotype was picked up a small number of times. V gene TRBV20-1 combines with J gene TRBJ2-1, with a possible D match to TRBD2 (6 bases). The CDR3 loop spans 12 amino acids. V lost 6 bases and J lost 7, with 13 bases in between. Germline V lookup: CDR1 DFQATT, CDR2 SNEGSKA (reference sequence). The CDR3 sequence is CSAPHGGNEQFF. CDR3 DNA: TGCAGTGCGCCACACGGGGGAAATGAGCAGTTCTTC.

This clonotype was seen only a few times. The CDR3 bases are TGTGCCAGCAGCCCCCTGGGGGGCTACAATGAGCAGTTCTTC. It translates to CASSPLGGYNEQFF. V gene TRBV9 combines with J gene TRBJ2-5; D possibly corresponds to TRBD2 (6 bases). The J call could be wrong; TRBJ2-1 is a better fit for the DNA end. The germline CDR1 and CDR2 sequences are SGDLS and YYNGEE. CDR3 length: 14 amino acids.

This clonotype was detected only once. The rearrangement links TRBV2 to TRBJ2-4, with D possibly called TRBD1 or TRBD2 (5 bases each). Trimming stripped 2 bases from V and 1 base from J, with 9 bases between. The CDR3 is 15 residues long. Germline V gives CDR1 SNHLY, CDR2 FYNNEI. The CDR3 nucleotides are TGTGCCAGCAGTGAACGGTGGGGGGCCAAAAACATTCAGTACTTC. Its protein product is CASSERWGAKNIQYF.

J is TRBJ2-7 and V is TRBV5-6; 10 nucleotides line up with TRBD2. The trim removed 3 bases at V and 3 bases at J, leaving 9 bases unmatched. CDR1 and CDR2 from the germline V gene are SGHDT and YYEEEE. The CDR3 sequence is 16 residues long. In DNA, the CDR3 is TGTGCCAGCAGCTGGGGTCCTAGCGGGAGCAGCTACGAGCAGTACTTC. It encodes CASSWGPSGSSYEQYF.

The chain joins TRBV7-9 to TRBJ1-1; D not resolved. Trimming removed 2 bases from V and 2 bases from J, with 12 bases in between. Per the germline V gene, CDR1 is SEHNR and CDR2 is FQNEAQ (reference sequence). This CDR3 region has 15 residues. The CDR3 spells CASSLSLRANTEAFF. As DNA, the CDR3 is TGTGCCAGCAGCTTAAGCTTACGTGCCAACACTGAAGCTTTCTTT.

V and J are TRBV9 and TRBJ2-2; tentative D call: TRBD2 (6 bases). The CDR3 extends over 16 amino acids. The germline V gene encodes CDR1 SGDLS and CDR2 YYNGEE. Trimming pared 0 bases from V and 4 bases from J, leaving 13 bases between. CDR3 nucleotide sequence: TGTGCCAGCAGCGTAGCCGCCGGGGGACCCACCGGGGAGCTGTTTTTT. Residues: CASSVAAGGPTGELFF.

This chain connects TRBV6-5 to TRBJ1-1, with 10 bases that match TRBD1. The CDR3 sequence is 15 residues long. J lost 7 bases, V lost 0 bases, and 5 bases had no gene match. Germline values: CDR1 MNHEY, CDR2 SVGAGI. CDR3 DNA sequence: TGTGCCAGCAGTTACTCGACAGGGGGCTCCCTTGAAGCTTTCTTT. It yields the protein CASSYSTGGSLEAFF.

This clonotype has a handful of counts. V usage is TRBV13 and J usage is TRBJ2-7; D is ambiguous. Germline CDR1 reads PRHDT; CDR2 reads FYEKMQ (reference sequence). Trimming left V 3 bases short and J 2 bases short, with 11 bases between. CDR3 length: 14 residues. CDR3 sequence: CASSFVDRPYEQYF. The DNA for the CDR3 is TGTGCCAGCAGCTTTGTAGATCGTCCCTACGAGCAGTACTTC.

The chain employs TRBV7-9 and TRBJ2-3; D call uncertain. V gave up 3 bases and J gave up 7 bases, with 11 bases separating them. This CDR3 has 13 residues. Germline V lookup: CDR1 SEHNR, CDR2 FQNEAQ (reference sequence). The CDR3 DNA follows: TGTGCCAGCAGCTTTCCCTTTTCCAATACGCAGTATTTT. It yields the protein CASSFPFSNTQYF.

This clonotype has only a few counts. The CDR3 here is CAITDQPGYEQYF. In DNA, the CDR3 is TGTGCCATCACGGACCAGCCAGGCTACGAGCAGTACTTC. The chain employs TRBV10-3 and TRBJ2-5; D gene ambiguous. The end of the DNA fits TRBJ2-7 better, so the J call may be wrong. This CDR3 has 13 amino acids. Germline CDR1 reads ENHRY; CDR2 reads SYGVKD.

V is TRBV4-3 and J is TRBJ2-5, with 7 positions matching TRBD2. CDR3 size: 14 residues. The germline gives CDR1 LGHNA, CDR2 YSLEER. V gave up 6 bases and J gave up 4 bases; unmatched junction bases: 8. The CDR3 spells CASSQSRGRETQYF. CDR3 nucleotides: TGCGCCAGCAGTCAGTCTCGCGGGAGAGAGACCCAGTACTTC.

This clonotype was counted a single time. The chain combines TRBV6-1 with TRBJ1-5; perhaps TRBD1 as D (5 bases). Germline values: CDR1 MNHNS, CDR2 SASEGT. The CDR3 consists of 14 residues. Trimming took off 6 bases at V and 10 bases at J, with 19 bases between the two ends. The CDR3 nucleotides are TGTGCCAGCAGGACGGGGCCGCCTCAAGAACCCCAGCATTTT. Its translation is CASRTGPPQEPQHF.

The V call is TRBV28, the J call TRBJ2-7; TRBD1 aligns across 9 bases. CDR1 is MDHEN and CDR2 is SYDVKM in the germline V gene. This CDR3 region has 15 residues. Trimming at V came to 2 bases and at J to 6 bases, leaving 8 bases not matched to a gene. CDR3 region: CASSLGDRVVGEQYF. As DNA, the CDR3 is TGTGCCAGCAGTTTAGGGGACAGGGTTGTTGGCGAGCAGTACTTC. Full variable domain (outside the CDR3, taken from reference TRBV28 and TRBJ2-7): DVKVTQSSRYLVKRTGEKVFLECVQDMDHENMFWYRQDPGLGLRLIYFSYDVKMKEKGDIPEGYSVSREKKERFSLILESASTNQTSMYLCASSLGDRVVGEQYFGPGTRLTVT.

This clonotype was picked up a small number of times. The rearrangement joins TRBV7-6 to TRBJ2-4, with a weak D call TRBD1 (6 bases). Germline V gives CDR1 SGHVS, CDR2 FNYEAQ. The CDR3 is 16 amino acids. Trimming pared 1 base from V and 3 bases from J, leaving 13 bases between. The CDR3 nucleotides are TGTGCCAGCAGCTTAGAGTGGGGGCAGGGCAAAAACATTCAGTACTTC. Its translation is CASSLEWGQGKNIQYF.

The gene calls are TRBV6-2 or TRBV6-3 and TRBJ2-5, with 12 positions matching TRBD2. Germline CDR1 MNHEY, CDR2 SVGEGT. The CDR3 length is 17 residues. The V and J ends lost 6 bases and 1 base, in that order; junction bases with no gene match: 9. CDR3 loop: CASRGLAGSPAQETQYF. The CDR3 DNA is TGTGCCAGCAGAGGACTAGCGGGAAGTCCCGCCCAAGAGACCCAGTACTTC.